A single T cell receptor (beta chain) is shown here with its context. This entry belongs to a study of T cell changes during pregnancy in multiple sclerosis. Clones were read by immunoSEQ multiplex PCR, and TCRdb kept only the in-frame ones, dropping some. The table lists tens of thousands of clones, roughly 93% of them singletons, with about 0.8% in the top ten. This clonotype originated in a female donor with multiple sclerosis, enrolled in a pregnancy study. The specimen was peripheral blood, collected in the third trimester of pregnancy.

The CDR3 region has the DNA TGTGCCAGTAGTATGGATCCGGGGAAAGGAAACACCATATATTTT. Translation gives CASSMDPGKGNTIYF. This chain links TRBV19 with TRBJ1-3; no definite D call. This CDR3 comprises 15 residues. V was cut by 3 bases and J by 4 bases, with 13 bases left in between. The germline V gene has CDR1 LNHDA and CDR2 SQIVND (reference sequence).